This T cell receptor beta chain was documented in a study of cytotoxic CD8 clonotypes in ibrutinib-treated CLL. V was clipped by 2 bases and J by 1 base; unmatched bases: 6. This CDR3 spans 16 amino acids. Germline V CDR1 and CDR2: SGHDT, YYEEEE. Sequenced by immunoSEQ multiplex PCR; TCRdb stores in-frame clones only, minus some. The data show fewer than 400,000 clones, with approximately 67% seen just once and around 6.5% held by the top ten. Genomic DNA in an amount of approximately 1.9 micrograms was extracted from cryopreserved PBMCs and used for the preparation of TCR beta libraries. The material sequenced was PBMCs, taken after 36 months of ibrutinib treatment. The genes are TRBV5-6 and TRBJ1-5; 7 bases are a match to TRBD1. This TCR was recovered from a human donor with chronic lymphocytic leukemia. Written as DNA, the CDR3 is TGTGCCAGCAGCTTAAACAGGGGAATGAGCAATCAGCCCCAGCATTTT. Translation gives CASSLNRGMSNQPQHF.